The present TCR beta chain was sequenced within a study of blood T cell repertoires in COVID-19. In the original processing: Reference gene primers were amplified, and this amplification served to estimate nucleated cell counts. The assay was immunoSEQ multiplex PCR, and TCRdb's table has in-frame clones only and misses some. V, J and clone size are taken as reported in that table, and D and trimming were inferred from the DNA itself. The sample holds more than 150,000 clones, around 84% seen once. V gave up 2 bases and J gave up 0 bases; unmatched junction bases: 11. CDR1 MNHEY and CDR2 SMNVEV come from the germline V gene (reference sequence). The CDR3 spans 19 residues.

The sequenced sample consisted of PBMCs or T cells enriched from blood (not recorded which). The chain links TRBV27 to TRBJ2-3; 10 bases line up with TRBD2. The TCR was taken from a woman in her forties or fifties who had recovered from COVID-19. CDR3 in DNA: TGTGCCAGCAGTTTAGGGGGCCTAGCGGGAGCCGGTAGCACAGATACGCAGTATTTT. The encoded protein is CASSLGGLAGAGSTDTQYF.